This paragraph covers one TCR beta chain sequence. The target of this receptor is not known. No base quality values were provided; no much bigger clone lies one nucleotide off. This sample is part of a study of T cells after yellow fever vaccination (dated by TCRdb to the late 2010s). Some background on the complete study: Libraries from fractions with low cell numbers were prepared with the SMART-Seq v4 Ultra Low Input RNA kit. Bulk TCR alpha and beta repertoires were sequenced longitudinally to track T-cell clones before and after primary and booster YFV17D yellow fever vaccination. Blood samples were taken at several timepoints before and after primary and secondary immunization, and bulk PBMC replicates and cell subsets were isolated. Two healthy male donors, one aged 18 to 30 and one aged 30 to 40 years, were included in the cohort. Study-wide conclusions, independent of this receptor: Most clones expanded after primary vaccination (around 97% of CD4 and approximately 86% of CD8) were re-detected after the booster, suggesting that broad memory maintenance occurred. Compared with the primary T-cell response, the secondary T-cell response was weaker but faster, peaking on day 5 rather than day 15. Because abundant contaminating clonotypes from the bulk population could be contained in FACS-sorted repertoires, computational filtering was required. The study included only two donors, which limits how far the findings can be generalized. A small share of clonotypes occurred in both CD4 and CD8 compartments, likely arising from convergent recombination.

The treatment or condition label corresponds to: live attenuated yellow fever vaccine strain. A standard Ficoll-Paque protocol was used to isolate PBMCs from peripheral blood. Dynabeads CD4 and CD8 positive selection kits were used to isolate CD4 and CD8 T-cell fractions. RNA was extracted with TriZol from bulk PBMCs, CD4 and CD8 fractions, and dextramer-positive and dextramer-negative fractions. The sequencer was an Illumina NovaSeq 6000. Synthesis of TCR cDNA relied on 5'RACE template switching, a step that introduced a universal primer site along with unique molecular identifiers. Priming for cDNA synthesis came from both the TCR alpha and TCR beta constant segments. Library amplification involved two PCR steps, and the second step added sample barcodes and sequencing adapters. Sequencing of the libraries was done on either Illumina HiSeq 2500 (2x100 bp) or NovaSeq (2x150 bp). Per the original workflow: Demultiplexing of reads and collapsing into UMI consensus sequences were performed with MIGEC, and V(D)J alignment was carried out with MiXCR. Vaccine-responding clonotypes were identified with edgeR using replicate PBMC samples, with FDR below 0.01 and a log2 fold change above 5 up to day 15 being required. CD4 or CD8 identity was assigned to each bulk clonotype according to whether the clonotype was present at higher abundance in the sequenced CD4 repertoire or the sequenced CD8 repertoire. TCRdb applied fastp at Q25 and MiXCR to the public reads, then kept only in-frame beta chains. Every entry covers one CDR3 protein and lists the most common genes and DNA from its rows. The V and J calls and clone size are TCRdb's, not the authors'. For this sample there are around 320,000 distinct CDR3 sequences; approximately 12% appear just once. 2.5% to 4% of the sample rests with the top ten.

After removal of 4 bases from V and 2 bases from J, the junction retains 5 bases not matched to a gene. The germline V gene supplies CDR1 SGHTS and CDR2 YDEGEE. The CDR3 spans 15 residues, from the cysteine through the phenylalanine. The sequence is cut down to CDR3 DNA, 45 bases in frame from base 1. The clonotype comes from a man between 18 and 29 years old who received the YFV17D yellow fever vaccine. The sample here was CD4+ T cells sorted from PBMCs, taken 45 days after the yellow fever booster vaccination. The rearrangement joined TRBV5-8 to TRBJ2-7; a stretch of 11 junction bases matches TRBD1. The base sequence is TGTGCCAGCAGCACATGGACAGGGGGCCCCTACGAGCAGTACTTC. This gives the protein CASSTWTGGPYEQYF.